The 28 T cell receptor beta chains reported below all come from one sample, sequenced in a study of T cell responses to AZD1222 COVID-19 vaccine (dated by TCRdb to the early 2020s). Libraries were made using the immunoSEQ multiplex PCR assay. In TCRdb, the immuneACCESS table is reduced to in-frame sequences with V and J assigned. These tables do not hold every clone; where another copy was compared, an unresolved V gene accounts for under half, and the others remain unexplained. Here the sample has about 220,000 clones; about 92% occur a single time. The ten biggest clones cover around 1% of the sample. Sample time point, as interpreted from the label and publication: baseline before first vaccination. Interpreted using the paper, the treatment or condition label stands for: meningococcal conjugate vaccine given as trial control. The material was peripheral blood, obtained on day 0 of MenACWY control vaccination. These TCRs come from an adult in good health.

The rearrangement joins TRBV1 to TRBJ1-1; whether TRBD1, the table's D call, matches the DNA was not checked. TRBV1 is given as a pseudogene. This CDR3 has 20 amino acids. CDR3 loop: CTSSHRGTGIIDIPTTEAFF. CDR3 nucleotides: TGCACCAGCAGCCATCGAGGGACAGGAATAATTGATATCCCGACAACTGAAGCTTTCTTT.

The rearrangement links TRBV2 to TRBJ2-2, with D hard to call. V shed 7 bases and J shed 5 bases, with 11 bases lying between them. This CDR3 contains 13 residues. Per the germline V gene, CDR1 is SNHLY and CDR2 is FYNNEI. CDR3 coding DNA: TGTGCCAGCAAGGGCGAAAGAACCGGGGAGCTGTTTTTT. Translation: CASKGERTGELFF.

The rearrangement joins TRBV19 to TRBJ1-6, with 7 bases identical to TRBD1. V was pared by 4 bases and J by 7 bases, with 10 bases of the junction left unmatched. The CDR3 loop spans 16 amino acids. CDR1 and CDR2 from the germline V gene are LNHDA and SQIVND (reference sequence). CDR3 protein: CASSSLMTGTNSPLHF. In DNA, the CDR3 is TGTGCCAGTAGTAGTCTGATGACAGGGACAAATTCACCCCTCCACTTT.

The chain combines TRBV18 with TRBJ2-3; possible D gene TRBD1, 6 bases. V shed 4 bases and J shed 2 bases, with 13 bases lying between them. Germline assignment: CDR1 KGHSH and CDR2 LQKENI. This CDR3 has 15 residues. In DNA form, the CDR3 reads TGTGCCAGCTCACGTGGACAGCCTCCCACAGATACGCAGTATTTT. Encoded protein: CASSRGQPPTDTQYF.

The V call is TRBV9, the J call TRBJ2-3; 12 nucleotides line up with TRBD2. Trimming at V came to 1 base and at J to 7 bases, leaving 4 bases not matched to a gene. The germline V gene encodes CDR1 SGDLS and CDR2 YYNGEE. The CDR3 runs to 15 residues. CDR3 sequence: CASSVLAGGRNTQYF. CDR3 in DNA: TGTGCCAGCAGCGTACTAGCGGGGGGGCGGAATACGCAGTATTTT.

This clone came up once. This chain links TRBV6-5 with TRBJ1-1, with D unclear. Germline V gene lookup returns CDR1 MNHEY and CDR2 SVGAGI. CDR3 length: 15 amino acids. Between the trimmed V and J ends, which lost 2 bases and 6 bases, there was a span of 16 bases. The DNA of the CDR3 is TGTGCCAGCAGTTACGGTGTGGGTATAGATGCTGAAGCTTTCTTT. It specifies CASSYGVGIDAEAFF.

V usage is TRBV5-8 and J usage is TRBJ2-5; D possibly corresponds to TRBD1 (6 bases). CDR3 length: 14 amino acids. The V and J ends lost 2 bases and 0 bases respectively, with 8 bases between them. Germline CDR1 SGHTS, CDR2 YDEGEE. CDR3 DNA: TGTGCCAGCAGCTTCCAGGGGAACCAAGAGACCCAGTACTTC. This codes for CASSFQGNQETQYF.

The chain combines TRBV25-1 with TRBJ1-6; possible D gene TRBD1, 6 bases. The germline V gene encodes CDR1 MGHDK and CDR2 SYGVNS. V was pared by 8 bases and J by 5 bases, with 13 bases between. The CDR3 has 14 amino acids. This CDR3 is CASRRGSNNSPLHF. The CDR3 DNA sequence: TGTGCCAGCCGCAGGGGATCCAATAATTCACCCCTCCACTTT. Full variable domain (missing parts from reference TRBV25-1 and TRBJ1-6): EADIYQTPRYLVIGTGKKITLECSQTMGHDKMYWYQQDPGMELHLIHYSYGVNSTEKGDLSSESTVSRIRTEHFPLTLESARPSHTSQYLCASRRGSNNSPLHFGNGTRLTVT.

This chain connects TRBV6-5 to TRBJ2-5, with 8 bases aligning to TRBD2. This CDR3 comprises 14 residues. Looked up from germline, CDR1 is MNHEY and CDR2 is SVGAGI. V lost 4 bases, J lost 6 bases, and 7 bases stayed unmatched. The CDR3 loop is CASSSGGAAKTQYF. The CDR3 DNA follows: TGTGCCAGCAGTTCCGGGGGGGCGGCGAAGACCCAGTACTTC.

The chain recombines TRBV20-1 with TRBJ2-1; 8 nucleotides line up with TRBD2. This CDR3 region has 16 residues. Germline trimming cut 3 bases from V and 0 bases from J; bases unmatched to any gene: 7. Germline CDR1 reads DFQATT; CDR2 reads SNEGSKA (reference sequence). CDR3 bases: TGCAGTGCTAGTTTTCAGCGGGGGAGCTCCTACAATGAGCAGTTCTTC. It is translated as CSASFQRGSSYNEQFF.

The gene calls are TRBV19 and TRBJ1-5, with D possibly matching TRBD1 (6 bases). CDR3 length: 14 residues. V lost 6 bases, J lost 5 bases, and 14 bases lay in between. Per germline, CDR1 LNHDA and CDR2 SQIVND (reference sequence). CDR3 sequence reads: CASSETGWHQPQHF. CDR3 sequence (DNA): TGTGCCAGTAGCGAAACAGGGTGGCATCAGCCCCAGCATTTT.

On this clone: The sample contains more than one DNA sequence encoding this CDR3. This chain uses TRBV27 with TRBJ1-1; 8 nucleotides match TRBD1. The ends lost 6 bases at V and 0 bases at J; junction bases unmatched: 3. Per the germline V gene, CDR1 is MNHEY and CDR2 is SMNVEV (reference sequence). This CDR3 comprises 14 residues. CDR3 loop: CASSLDRVNTEAFF. As DNA, the CDR3 is TGTGCCAGCAGCCTGGACAGGGTGAACACTGAAGCTTTCTTT.

V and J are TRBV7-9 and TRBJ2-7; possibly TRBD1 or TRBD2 for D (5 bases each). The CDR3 sequence is 15 residues long. With 5 bases removed from V and 2 bases from J, the gap between germline ends came to 16 bases. Germline V gene sequence: CDR1 SEHNR, CDR2 FQNEAQ (reference sequence). CDR3 amino acids: CASSRTGTQPYEQYF. The CDR3 DNA follows: TGTGCCAGCAGCCGTACCGGGACCCAACCCTACGAGCAGTACTTC.

The chain is built from TRBV9 and TRBJ1-6; 9 positions match TRBD1. Germline loops: CDR1 SGDLS, CDR2 YYNGEE. The CDR3 has 15 residues. Trimming at V came to 3 bases and at J to 9 bases, leaving 7 bases not matched to a gene. The CDR3 protein is CASSGGGQGFSPLHF. Written as DNA, the CDR3 is TGTGCCAGCAGCGGCGGAGGACAGGGGTTTTCACCCCTCCACTTT. The complete variable domain, with remaining parts taken from reference TRBV9 and TRBJ1-6, reads DSGVTQTPKHLITATGQRVTLRCSPRSGDLSVYWYQQSLDQGLQFLIQYYNGEERAKGNILERFSAQQFPDLHSELNLSSLELGDSALYFCASSGGGQGFSPLHFGNGTRLTVT.

The V gene is TRBV30, the J gene TRBJ1-1, with D unclear. The CDR3 spans 14 residues. CDR1 and CDR2 from the germline V gene are GTSNPN and SVGIG (reference sequence). V dropped 0 bases and J dropped 3 bases, with 11 bases sitting between them. The CDR3 region is CAWSVRSWDTEAFF. CDR3 in DNA: TGTGCCTGGAGTGTACGCTCCTGGGACACTGAAGCTTTCTTT.

The chain joins TRBV2 to TRBJ2-5; D gene uncertain. V was trimmed by 1 base and J by 5 bases, leaving 11 bases between them. CDR1 is SNHLY, CDR2 FYNNEI, per germline. The CDR3 has 14 amino acids. CDR3: CASSEGRNLETQYF. CDR3 bases: TGTGCCAGCAGTGAAGGTCGGAACCTGGAGACCCAGTACTTC.

The genes are TRBV3-1 (or the pseudogene TRBV3-2) and TRBJ2-2, with D maybe TRBD1 (5 bases). V lost 3 bases and J lost 3, with 17 bases in between. This CDR3 contains 17 residues. The V gene's germline CDR1 is LGHDT and CDR2 YNNKEL (reference sequence). CDR3 bases: TGTGCCAGCAGCCAGTTAAAGGGGCTGGTAGACACCGGGGAGCTGTTTTTT. It encodes CASSQLKGLVDTGELFF.

The rearrangement links TRBV6-6 to TRBJ1-6; TRBD1 matches at 10 bases. This CDR3 is 17 amino acids long. CDR1 MNHNY and CDR2 SVGAGI come from the germline V gene (reference sequence). The V and J ends lost 5 bases and 1 base, in that order; junction bases with no gene match: 5. As DNA, the CDR3 is TGTGCCAGCAGTCGGGACAGGGGTAGTTCCTATAATTCACCCCTCCACTTT. It is translated as CASSRDRGSSYNSPLHF.

V usage is TRBV6-1 and J usage is TRBJ1-5; D perhaps matches TRBD1 (5 bases). With 0 bases removed from V and 2 bases from J, the gap between germline ends came to 8 bases. The CDR3 is 15 amino acids. Germline CDR1 is MNHNS and CDR2 is SASEGT. The CDR3 region is CASSEAGRGNQPQHF. CDR3 bases: TGTGCCAGCAGTGAAGCGGGACGGGGCAATCAGCCCCAGCATTTT.

This chain joins TRBV2 and TRBJ2-7, with TRBD1 matching 11 bases. The CDR3 covers 15 residues. CDR1 and CDR2 (germline): SNHLY, FYNNEI. The J segment lost 1 base and the V segment lost 6 bases, leaving 5 bases of the junction unmatched. The DNA of the CDR3 is TGTGCCAGCAGGCGGGGGACAGGGGGATCCTACGAGCAGTACTTC. Translating it yields CASRRGTGGSYEQYF.

This clone was recorded only once. The V gene is TRBV7-9, the J gene TRBJ2-3; 16 bases match TRBD2. This CDR3 spans 17 amino acids. The germline V gene encodes CDR1 SEHNR and CDR2 FQNEAQ (reference sequence). V lost 4 bases and J lost 5; bases outside the gene matches: 6. The CDR3 nucleotides are TGTGCCAGCAGCTCGGGACTAGCGGGGGGGCACGGAGATACGCAGTATTTT. It translates to CASSSGLAGGHGDTQYF.

CDR3: CASSQDRSVEKLFF. In DNA form, the CDR3 reads TGTGCCAGCAGCCAAGATCGTTCGGTTGAAAAACTGTTTTTT. The chain links TRBV4-2 to TRBJ1-4, with D unclear. The germline gives CDR1 LGHNA, CDR2 YNFKEQ. The CDR3 contains 14 residues. V was clipped by 0 bases and J by 7 bases, with 9 bases between them.

The chain combines TRBV7-8 with TRBJ2-3; D gene ambiguous. Germline V gives CDR1 SGHVS, CDR2 FQNEAQ. V was clipped by 3 bases and J by 0 bases, with 7 bases between them. This CDR3 has 14 residues. The CDR3: CASSFLTSTDTQYF. CDR3 nucleotide sequence: TGTGCCAGCAGCTTCCTGACTAGCACAGATACGCAGTATTTT.

Of note for this clone: Other nucleotide sequences from this sample produce the same CDR3. The rearrangement links TRBV18 to TRBJ1-5; D remains unclear. The V gene lost 3 bases and the J gene lost 1 base, with 10 bases spanning the gap. The germline gives CDR1 KGHSH, CDR2 LQKENI. The CDR3 covers 15 residues. CDR3 DNA: TGTGCCAGCTCACCGGGTCCTCGGAGCAATCAGCCCCAGCATTTT. Its protein is CASSPGPRSNQPQHF.

The chain employs TRBV30 and TRBJ1-1, with D hard to call. CDR3 length: 15 amino acids. The germline V and J ends were trimmed by 0 bases and 5 bases, with 16 bases remaining between them. Germline V gene data show CDR1 as GTSNPN and CDR2 as SVGIG (reference sequence). The CDR3 DNA follows: TGTGCCTGGAGTGTACGGGCATCCGGTGGGACTGAAGCTTTCTTT. Its translation is CAWSVRASGGTEAFF.

As DNA, the CDR3 is TGTGGGGCGGACGCGAGCTCTGGAAACACCATATATTTT. This codes for CGADASSGNTIYF. The chain has TRBV30 and TRBJ1-3; no clear D. CDR3 length: 13 amino acids. Germline loops: CDR1 GTSNPN, CDR2 SVGIG (reference sequence).

The chain has TRBV5-5 and TRBJ1-1, with D perhaps TRBD1 (6 bases). Germline V gives CDR1 SGHKS, CDR2 YYEKEE (reference sequence). Trimming removed 4 bases at V and 5 bases at J, with 18 bases between. The CDR3 runs 15 residues. In DNA form, the CDR3 reads TGTGCCAGCAGCCCACATCTACAGGGTTCGACTGAAGCTTTCTTT. Translating it yields CASSPHLQGSTEAFF. Full variable domain (missing parts from reference TRBV5-5 and TRBJ1-1): DAGVTQSPTHLIKTRGQQVTLRCSPISGHKSVSWYQQVLGQGPQFIFQYYEKEERGRGNFPDRFSARQFPNYSSELNVNALLLGDSALYLCASSPHLQGSTEAFFGQGTRLTVV.

This clone was detected only a few times. V and J are TRBV18 and TRBJ1-5, with TRBD1 identical over 7 bases. Germline V gene sequence: CDR1 KGHSH, CDR2 LQKENI. V lost 4 bases and J lost 4; bases outside the gene matches: 4. The CDR3 loop spans 14 amino acids. CDR3 coding DNA: TGTGCCAGCTCACAGGGACAGTTAAATCAGCCCCAGCATTTT. Its protein is CASSQGQLNQPQHF.